This T cell receptor (beta chain) was identified during a study of cytotoxic CD8 clonotypes in ibrutinib-treated CLL. On the study more broadly: The patients, about a dozen relapsed/refractory and fewer than 16 treatment-naive, included around 18 who were IGHV unmutated.

This CDR3 region has 16 residues. CDR1 is SGDLS and CDR2 is YYNGEE in the germline V gene. V dropped 0 bases and J dropped 5; count of bases not matched to a gene: 6. Depth targeted 1 in 200,000 to 1 in 1 million T cells, averaging 10x coverage per clonotype. The method was immunoSEQ multiplex PCR; TCRdb's version includes in-frame clones alone and lacks a portion of them. The sample lists over 200,000 clones, approximately 75% occurring once. The sequence was collected from a human donor with chronic lymphocytic leukemia. Sequenced here: PBMCs, sampled after 12 months of ibrutinib treatment. V gene TRBV9 combines with J gene TRBJ2-1, with 9 nucleotides matching TRBD2. The CDR3 nucleotides read TGTGCCAGCAGCGTAGCAGGGACTAGCCCGCACAATGAGCAGTTCTTC. Amino acid sequence: CASSVAGTSPHNEQFF.